A selection of T cell receptor beta chains follows, all from one sample in a study of beta chain features in type 1 diabetes. Method: immunoSEQ multiplex PCR; TCRdb's copy keeps in-frame clones and lacks some. The sample holds 200,000 to 250,000 clones, 25% to 30% seen once. Sequenced: central memory CD4+ T cells from blood. The receptor source for this set is a young man in good health. Both conserved end residues are part of each CDR3. D genes are given only for firm matches. Only some rows state a clone size, as once, few, many or a class for expanded clones.

v_gene	d_gene	len	j_gene	abundance	CDR3aa	CDR3nt
TRBV6-6	TRBD2	13	TRBJ2-1	.	CASSYQREAEQFF	TGTGCCAGCAGTTACCAGCGGGAGGCGGAGCAGTTCTTC
TRBV10-1	.	14	TRBJ2-3	once	CASGPEGAVDTQYF	TGCGCCAGCGGCCCTGAAGGGGCAGTAGATACGCAGTATTTT
TRBV7-9	.	15	TRBJ2-2	.	CASYPPGRATGELFF	TGTGCCAGCTACCCACCGGGCAGGGCCACCGGGGAGCTGTTTTTT
TRBV7-2	.	11	TRBJ2-2	.	CASGFTGELFF	TGTGCCAGCGGCTTCACCGGGGAGCTGTTTTTT
TRBV29-1	TRBD2	15	TRBJ2-2	few	CSALGLAVNTGELFF	TGCAGCGCCCTAGGGCTAGCGGTAAACACCGGGGAGCTGTTTTTT
TRBV18	TRBD1	15	TRBJ2-3	.	CASSPGQGGGDTQYF	TGTGCCAGCTCGCCGGGACAGGGAGGCGGCGATACGCAGTATTTT
TRBV5-5	.	14	TRBJ2-3	.	CASSLILGADTQYF	TGTGCCAGCAGCTTGATTTTAGGTGCCGATACGCAGTATTTT
TRBV7-9	TRBD1	14	TRBJ2-6	.	CASSSTRDRVVLTF	TGTGCCAGCAGCTCCACCCGGGACAGGGTAGTCCTGACTTTC
TRBV7-9	TRBD1	15	TRBJ1-6	.	CASSSWTGGDSPLHF	TGTGCCAGCAGCTCATGGACAGGGGGCGACTCACCCCTCCACTTT
TRBV30	TRBD1	13	TRBJ2-5	few	CASMGQGWETQYF	TGTGCCTCCATGGGACAGGGTTGGGAGACCCAGTACTTC
TRBV10-1	TRBD2	13	TRBJ2-5	.	CASSAGGQETQYF	TGCGCCAGCAGTGCGGGAGGCCAAGAGACCCAGTACTTC